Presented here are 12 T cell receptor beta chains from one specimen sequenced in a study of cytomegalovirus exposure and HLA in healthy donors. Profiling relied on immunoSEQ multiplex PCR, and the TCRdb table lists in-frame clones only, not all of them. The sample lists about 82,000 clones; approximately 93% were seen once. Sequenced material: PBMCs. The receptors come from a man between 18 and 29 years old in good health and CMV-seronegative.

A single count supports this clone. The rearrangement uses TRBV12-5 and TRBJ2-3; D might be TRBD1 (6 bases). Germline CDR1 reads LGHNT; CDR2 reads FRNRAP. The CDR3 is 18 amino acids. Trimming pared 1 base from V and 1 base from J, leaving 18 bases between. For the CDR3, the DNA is TGTGCTAGTGGTTTGGGGGGTAAAACAGGGAAGGGCACAGATACGCAGTATTTT. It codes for CASGLGGKTGKGTDTQYF.

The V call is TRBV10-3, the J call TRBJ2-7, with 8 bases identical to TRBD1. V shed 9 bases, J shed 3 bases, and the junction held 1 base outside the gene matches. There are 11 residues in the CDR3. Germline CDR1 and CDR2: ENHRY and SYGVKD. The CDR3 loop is CAMGQDYEQYF. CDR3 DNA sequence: TGTGCCATGGGACAGGACTACGAGCAGTACTTC.

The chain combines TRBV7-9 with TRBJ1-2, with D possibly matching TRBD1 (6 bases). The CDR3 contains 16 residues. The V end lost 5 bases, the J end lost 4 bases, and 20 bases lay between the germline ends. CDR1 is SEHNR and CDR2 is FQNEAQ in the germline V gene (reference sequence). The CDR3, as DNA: TGTGCCAGCAGCATATCTACAGGGAGAATAGGCTATGGCTACACCTTC. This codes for CASSISTGRIGYGYTF.

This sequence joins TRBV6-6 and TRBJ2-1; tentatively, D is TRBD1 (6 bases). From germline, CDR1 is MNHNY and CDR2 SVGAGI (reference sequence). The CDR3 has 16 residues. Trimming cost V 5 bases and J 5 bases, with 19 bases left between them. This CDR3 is CASSPGWGPFHNEQFF. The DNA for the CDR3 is TGTGCCAGCAGTCCCGGGTGGGGGCCTTTCCACAATGAGCAGTTCTTC.

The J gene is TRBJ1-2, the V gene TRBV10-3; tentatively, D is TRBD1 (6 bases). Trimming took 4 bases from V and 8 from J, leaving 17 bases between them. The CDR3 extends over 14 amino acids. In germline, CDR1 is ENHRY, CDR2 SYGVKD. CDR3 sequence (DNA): TGTGCCATCAGTGCCTATGCAGGGGAGCGCGGCTACACCTTC. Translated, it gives CAISAYAGERGYTF.

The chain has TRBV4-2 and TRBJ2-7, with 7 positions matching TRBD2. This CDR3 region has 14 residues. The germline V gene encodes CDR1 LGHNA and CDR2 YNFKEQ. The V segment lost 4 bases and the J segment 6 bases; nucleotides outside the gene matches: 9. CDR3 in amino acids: CASSPTGGHGEQYF. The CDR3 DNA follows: TGTGCCAGCAGCCCGACGGGGGGTCACGGCGAGCAGTACTTC.

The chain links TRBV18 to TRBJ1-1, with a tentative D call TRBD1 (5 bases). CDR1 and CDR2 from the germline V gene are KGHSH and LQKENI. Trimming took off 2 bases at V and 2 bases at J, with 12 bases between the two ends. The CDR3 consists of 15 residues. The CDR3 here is CASSPRGSQNTEAFF. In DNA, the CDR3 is TGTGCCAGCTCACCAAGGGGCAGCCAAAACACTGAAGCTTTCTTT.

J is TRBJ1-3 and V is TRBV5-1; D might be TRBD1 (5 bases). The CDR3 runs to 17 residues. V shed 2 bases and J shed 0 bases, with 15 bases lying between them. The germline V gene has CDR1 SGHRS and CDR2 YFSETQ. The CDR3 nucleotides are TGCGCCAGCAGCTTAACGCCCCAGGGCCTCTCTGGAAACACCATATATTTT. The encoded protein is CASSLTPQGLSGNTIYF.

The CDR3 region has the DNA TGTGCCACCTCAGTAGGCGCAGGGGGACCGAACCCCTACGAGCAGTACTTC. Its protein product is CATSVGAGGPNPYEQYF. The V and J genes are TRBV19 and TRBJ2-7; 7 nucleotides match TRBD1. With 10 bases clipped from V and 2 bases from J, the junction kept 20 bases outside the gene matches. This CDR3 spans 17 amino acids. Germline-derived CDR1 and CDR2 are LNHDA and SQIVND (reference sequence).

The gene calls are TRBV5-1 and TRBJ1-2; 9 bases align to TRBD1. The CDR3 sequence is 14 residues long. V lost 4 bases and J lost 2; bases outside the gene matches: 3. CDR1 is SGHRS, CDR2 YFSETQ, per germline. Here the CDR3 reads CASSRGQGNYGYTF. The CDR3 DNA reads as TGCGCCAGCAGCCGCGGACAGGGGAACTATGGCTACACCTTC.

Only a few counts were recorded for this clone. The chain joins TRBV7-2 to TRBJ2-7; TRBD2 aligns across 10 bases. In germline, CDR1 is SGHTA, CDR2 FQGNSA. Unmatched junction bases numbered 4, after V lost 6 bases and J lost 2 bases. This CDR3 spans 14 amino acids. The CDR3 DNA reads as TGTGCCAGCAGGAGGACTAGCGGACCCTACGAGCAGTACTTC. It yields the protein CASRRTSGPYEQYF.

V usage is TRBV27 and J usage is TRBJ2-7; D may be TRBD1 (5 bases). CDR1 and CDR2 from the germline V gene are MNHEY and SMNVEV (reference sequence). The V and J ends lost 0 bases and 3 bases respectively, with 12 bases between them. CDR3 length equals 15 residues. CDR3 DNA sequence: TGTGCCAGCAGTTTATCCCACGACAGAAGCTACGAGCAGTACTTC. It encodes CASSLSHDRSYEQYF.